This passage covers 26 T cell receptor beta chains from one sample sequenced in a study of CD8 T cells in ankylosing spondylitis. TCRdb passed the 5' RACE reads through MiXCR, listing each CDR3 protein once. Among about 140,000 distinct CDR3 sequences listed, about 7% were seen once. The sequenced sample consisted of blood, either unsorted or a sorted T cell fraction (not recorded which). These receptors came from a female donor with ankylosing spondylitis or in good health (not recorded which).

This clonotype has a count of ten or more. The V and J genes are TRBV5-1 and TRBJ2-2; 8 positions agree with TRBD2. The length of the CDR3 is 18 residues. Looked up from germline, CDR1 is SGHRS and CDR2 is YFSETQ. The V gene end was trimmed by 0 bases and the J gene end by 5 bases; junction bases not matched to a gene: 12. The CDR3 DNA reads as TGCGCCAGCAGCTTGGGGTATCGAAGCGGGGGCCTAACCGGGGAGCTGTTTTTT. This sequence encodes CASSLGYRSGGLTGELFF.

This clonotype was counted at least ten times. The V and J genes are TRBV5-1 and TRBJ1-1; no firm D call. The germline V gene has CDR1 SGHRS and CDR2 YFSETQ. The CDR3 has 15 residues. Trimming removed 0 bases at V and 1 base at J, with 10 bases between. The CDR3 DNA reads as TGCGCCAGCAGCTTGGTGGGCACCTCGAACACTGAAGCTTTCTTT. This gives the protein CASSLVGTSNTEAFF.

J is TRBJ2-1 and V is TRBV6-2 or TRBV6-3, with 10 bases that match TRBD2. CDR3 size: 18 residues. Germline-derived CDR1 and CDR2 are MNHEY and SVGEGT. Trimming cost V 3 bases and J 0 bases; bases outside gene matches: 8. The CDR3 region is CASSYDSGGFSSYNEQFF. The CDR3, as DNA: TGTGCCAGCAGTTATGATAGCGGGGGGTTTAGCTCCTACAATGAGCAGTTCTTC.

This clonotype was seen many times. The chain recombines TRBV4-2 with TRBJ2-2; D is undetermined. CDR1 is LGHNA and CDR2 is YNFKEQ in the germline V gene. The CDR3 sequence is 16 residues long. Trimming cost V 0 bases and J 1 base, with 9 bases left between them. CDR3 amino acids: CASSQDQGMNTGELFF. The CDR3 DNA is TGTGCCAGCAGCCAAGATCAAGGGATGAACACCGGGGAGCTGTTTTTT.

This clonotype was picked up many times. This chain joins TRBV3-1 and TRBJ1-3; D not resolved. Germline CDR1 LGHDT, CDR2 YNNKEL (reference sequence). CDR3 length: 14 amino acids. The V end lost 4 bases, the J end lost 2 bases, and 9 bases lay between the germline ends. CDR3 amino acids: CASSRERPGNTIYF. CDR3 DNA: TGTGCCAGCAGCCGTGAGCGTCCTGGAAACACCATATATTTT.

This clonotype appeared many times. The chain recombines TRBV6-5 with TRBJ1-3; TRBD1 is a possible D gene (5 bases). This CDR3 comprises 16 residues. Germline V gene data show CDR1 as MNHEY and CDR2 as SVGAGI. The V end lost 0 bases, the J end lost 2 bases, and 11 bases lay between the germline ends. CDR3 in DNA: TGTGCCAGCAGTTACTCATTGGGAGGGGCTGGAAACACCATATATTTT. Translating it yields CASSYSLGGAGNTIYF.

This clonotype was detected many times. The chain is built from TRBV12-3 or TRBV12-4 and TRBJ1-3; no clear D. V gave up 5 bases and J gave up 2 bases, with 10 bases separating them. The CDR3 spans 14 residues. Written as DNA, the CDR3 is TGTGCCAGCAGTCAGGTTCCTCCTGGAAACACCATATATTTT. The encoded protein is CASSQVPPGNTIYF.

Of note for this clonotype: A much more abundant neighbour one base away suggests this may be a read error. The chain carries TRBV7-2 and TRBJ2-3; D is unresolved. This CDR3 has 14 amino acids. Trimming cost V 10 bases and J 4 bases, with 18 bases left between them. CDR1 and CDR2 (germline): SGHTA, FQGNSA. The CDR3 is CATPHILGADTQYF. DNA of the CDR3: TGTGCCACCCCGCATATTCTTGGCGCAGATACGCAGTATTTT.

The sample holds a few counts of this clonotype. The chain has TRBV9 and TRBJ1-1, with a weak D call TRBD1 (6 bases). The germline CDR1 and CDR2 sequences are SGDLS and YYNGEE. CDR3 size: 14 residues. Trimming left V 2 bases short and J 4 bases short, with 12 bases between. CDR3 DNA: TGTGCCAGCAGCGTGGGGGGCGCGGGCACTGAAGCTTTCTTT. As protein: CASSVGGAGTEAFF.

This clonotype was counted ten times or more. This sequence joins TRBV6-1 and TRBJ2-1; 8 positions agree with TRBD1. CDR3 length: 13 residues. V dropped 2 bases and J dropped 10; count of bases not matched to a gene: 4. The V gene's germline CDR1 is MNHNS and CDR2 SASEGT. CDR3: CASSENAGGEQFF. The CDR3 DNA is TGTGCCAGCAGTGAAAACGCAGGGGGCGAGCAGTTCTTC.

This clonotype has a count of ten or more. The CDR3 nucleotides read TGTGCCACCATGGCAGGGGTCGACGGGGAGCTGTTTTTT. It yields the protein CATMAGVDGELFF. V and J are TRBV12-3 or TRBV12-4 and TRBJ2-2; maybe TRBD1 (6 bases). The V and J ends lost 10 bases and 7 bases respectively, with 16 bases between them. The CDR3 sequence is 13 residues long.

The rearrangement uses TRBV14 and TRBJ1-6; D not resolved. Germline CDR1 reads SGHDN; CDR2 reads FVKESK. Trimming shortened V by 1 base and J by 13 bases, and 11 bases separated the two germline ends. The CDR3 is 13 amino acids. CDR3 bases: TGTGCCAGCAGCCAAGGCCAGCGGAACCCCCTCCACTTT. Protein product: CASSQGQRNPLHF.

This clonotype was counted at least ten times. The CDR3 is CASSPGISGATPRELFF. The CDR3 nucleotides read TGCGCCAGCAGCCCTGGGATTAGCGGGGCCACTCCCCGGGAGCTGTTTTTT. The chain is built from TRBV5-1 and TRBJ2-2; 8 nucleotides align to TRBD2. The CDR3 covers 17 residues. Trimming cost V 4 bases and J 9 bases; bases outside gene matches: 17. Germline CDR1 SGHRS, CDR2 YFSETQ. Full variable domain (rest looked up from reference TRBV5-1 and TRBJ2-2): KAGVTQTPRYLIKTRGQQVTLSCSPISGHRSVSWYQQTPGQGLQFLFEYFSETQRNKGNFPGRFSGRQFSNSRSEMNVSTLELGDSALYLCASSPGISGATPRELFFGEGSRLTVL.

The chain recombines TRBV11-1 with TRBJ2-1; 15 bases map to TRBD2. The CDR3 sequence is 18 residues long. J was trimmed by 1 base and V by 5 bases; bases with no gene match: 6. The V gene's germline CDR1 is SGHAT and CDR2 FQDESV (reference sequence). Here the CDR3 DNA reads TGTGCCAGCAGCCCCAGGACTAGCGGGGGGGATTCCTACAATGAGCAGTTCTTC. Residues: CASSPRTSGGDSYNEQFF.

This clonotype showed up many times. The chain couples TRBV6-1 to TRBJ2-7; 9 bases line up with TRBD2. The ends lost 8 bases at V and 5 bases at J; junction bases unmatched: 13. There are 15 residues in the CDR3. Germline values: CDR1 MNHNS, CDR2 SASEGT. CDR3 sequence (DNA): TGTGCCAGCCCCACCGACCTAGCGGGGATCAACGAGCAGTACTTC. Translated, it gives CASPTDLAGINEQYF.

This clonotype appeared a few times. This chain connects TRBV5-1 to TRBJ2-7, with D possibly matching TRBD2 (6 bases). The CDR3 spans 17 residues. Per the germline V gene, CDR1 is SGHRS and CDR2 is YFSETQ. V was pared by 0 bases and J by 1 base, with 17 bases between. CDR3 residues: CASSLGGRNTQSYEQYF. For the CDR3, the DNA is TGCGCCAGCAGCTTGGGTGGGAGGAACACGCAGTCCTACGAGCAGTACTTC.

The sample holds many counts of this clonotype. The V gene is TRBV7-2, the J gene TRBJ1-2; no reliable D call. This CDR3 has 14 amino acids. Germline CDR1 reads SGHTA; CDR2 reads FQGNSA. The V and J ends lost 1 base and 0 bases respectively, with 6 bases between them. CDR3 in amino acids: CASSLVETNYGYTF. CDR3 sequence (DNA): TGTGCCAGCAGCTTAGTAGAGACTAACTATGGCTACACCTTC.

This clonotype has ten or more counts. The chain employs TRBV27 and TRBJ1-2; the D is unclear. This CDR3 contains 14 residues. Germline V gives CDR1 MNHEY, CDR2 SMNVEV (reference sequence). V shed 3 bases and J shed 8 bases, with 16 bases lying between them. CDR3 in amino acids: CASSFSVGVSGYTF. Written as DNA, the CDR3 is TGTGCCAGCAGTTTCTCGGTTGGGGTGAGCGGCTACACCTTC.

The sample holds many counts of this clonotype. This chain links TRBV3-1 with TRBJ1-1; 8 nucleotides match TRBD1. This CDR3 contains 17 residues. CDR1 LGHDT and CDR2 YNNKEL come from the germline V gene (reference sequence). V gave up 6 bases and J gave up 6 bases; unmatched junction bases: 18. This chain's CDR3 is CASSFSGTGFGRAEAFF. The CDR3 DNA reads as TGTGCCAGCAGTTTTTCCGGGACAGGATTTGGGCGCGCTGAAGCTTTCTTT.

This clonotype was counted at least ten times. The V call is TRBV3-1, the J call TRBJ1-1; D unresolved. CDR1 is LGHDT, CDR2 YNNKEL, per germline (reference sequence). Trimming took off 8 bases at V and 5 bases at J, with 9 bases between the two ends. The CDR3 contains 11 residues. CDR3 bases: TGTGCCAGCGAAGGAGCTACTGAAGCTTTCTTT. As protein: CASEGATEAFF.

This clonotype has at least ten counts. V and J are TRBV5-5 and TRBJ2-5; D is ambiguous. The CDR3 is 14 residues long. Trimming removed 0 bases from V and 4 bases from J, with 10 bases in between. In germline, CDR1 is SGHKS, CDR2 YYEKEE (reference sequence). The CDR3, as DNA: TGTGCCAGCAGCTTGGCCCAACAGATAGAGACCCAGTACTTC. This translates into CASSLAQQIETQYF.

This clonotype was counted at least ten times. In nucleotides, the CDR3 is TGTGCCAGCAGCTTAATGTGGGATGAGGAGAACTATGGCTACACCTTC. It translates to CASSLMWDEENYGYTF. The chain combines TRBV7-9 with TRBJ1-2, with unresolved D. Per germline, CDR1 SEHNR and CDR2 FQNEAQ (reference sequence). The CDR3 sequence is 16 residues long. V lost 2 bases to trimming and J lost 2 bases, with 15 bases between them.

This clonotype has ten or more counts. V gene TRBV18 combines with J gene TRBJ1-1; no firm D call. Trimming stripped 6 bases from V and 5 bases from J, with 10 bases between. Germline CDR1 KGHSH, CDR2 LQKENI. CDR3 length: 12 amino acids. CDR3 sequence: CASSRGRTEAFF. As DNA, the CDR3 is TGTGCCAGCTCCCGAGGGAGGACTGAAGCTTTCTTT.

This clonotype was recorded at least ten times. V gene TRBV5-6 combines with J gene TRBJ1-2; 7 bases align to TRBD1. The germline V gene encodes CDR1 SGHDT and CDR2 YYEEEE. The CDR3 spans 13 residues. Trimming removed 5 bases from V and 4 bases from J; junction bases left unmatched: 5. CDR3 sequence reads: CASRSGTAYGYTF. The CDR3 bases are TGTGCCAGCAGGAGCGGGACAGCCTATGGCTACACCTTC.

This clonotype has a count of ten or more. The chain uses TRBV29-1 and TRBJ2-5; D possibly corresponds to TRBD2 (6 bases). Germline V gene lookup returns CDR1 SQVTM and CDR2 ANQGSEA. The CDR3 consists of 14 residues. Trimming cost V 3 bases and J 2 bases, with 13 bases left between them. The CDR3 DNA sequence: TGCAGCGTTGATCGGCGGGGAGCGCAAGAGACCCAGTACTTC. Its protein is CSVDRRGAQETQYF.

V gene TRBV7-6 combines with J gene TRBJ2-3, with TRBD2 matching over 10 bases. J was trimmed by 3 bases and V by 1 base; bases with no gene match: 4. The V gene's germline CDR1 is SGHVS and CDR2 FNYEAQ. CDR3 length equals 16 residues. CDR3: CASSLGSSGGTDTQYF. DNA for the CDR3: TGTGCCAGCAGCTTAGGTTCTAGCGGGGGTACAGATACGCAGTATTTT.